This T cell receptor (beta chain) was documented in a study of T cells after yellow fever vaccination. Trimming took off 4 bases at V and 2 bases at J, with 16 bases between the two ends. The CDR3 is 16 residues long. The V gene's germline CDR1 is SGHRS and CDR2 YFSETQ. This clonotype occurred a few times. What it binds is unknown. General study findings and limits: Contaminating bulk clonotypes could be abundant in FACS-sorted repertoires.

Synthesis of TCR cDNA relied on 5'RACE template switching, which attached a universal primer site and UMIs. TCRdb fed the 5' RACE reads into MiXCR, producing one record per CDR3 protein. The repertoire consists of a few hundred thousand distinct CDR3 sequences, with around 3.6% occurring once and the leading ten covering 23%. Specimen: PBMCs, collected on the day of the yellow fever booster vaccination. The clonotype comes from a man between 18 and 35 years old who received the YFV17D yellow fever vaccine. The chain carries TRBV5-1 and TRBJ1-3; D is possibly TRBD1 (5 bases). As DNA, the CDR3 is TGCGCCAGCAGCCGGAATCAGGGTATTACTGGAAACACCATATATTTT. Protein product: CASSRNQGITGNTIYF.